This TCR beta chain was recovered during a study of T cell responses to AZD1222 COVID-19 vaccine. The CDR3 is 15 residues long. V lost 10 bases, J lost 4 bases, and 15 bases stayed unmatched. Looked up from germline, CDR1 is MNHEY and CDR2 is SVGAGI. Notes on the study in general: With dominance at 160-218 and 743-854, vaccine-associated CD4 TCRs spanned spike. Seropositive AZD1222 recipients at baseline numbered only five or six.

Points on this clone: Its antigen is not identified.

Here immunoSEQ multiplex PCR was the method, and the copy in TCRdb shows in-frame clones only, minus some. The sample has tens of thousands of clones, 80% to 90% seen once; the top ten hold approximately 5.8%. This sequence joins TRBV6-5 and TRBJ1-1; 7 nucleotides agree with TRBD1. Sample: peripheral blood, taken on day 0 of AZD1222 vaccination. This clonotype was sampled from an adult in good health. CDR3 bases: TGTGCCAACATTGCAGTTAGACAGGGTGGCACTGAAGCTTTCTTT. This translates into CANIAVRQGGTEAFF.